A single sample is the source of the 20 T cell receptor beta chains below, sequenced in a study of control samples from healthy donors and cancer patients. Only in-frame clones appear in the TCRdb table, and some are missing; sequencing was by immunoSEQ multiplex PCR. The sample lists tens of thousands of clones, about 88% occurring once. Material: blood. These receptors all stem from a woman in her fifties or sixties in good health.

This clone was seen once. The chain links TRBV7-9 to TRBJ2-5, with D hard to call. The CDR3 runs to 13 residues. V lost 0 bases and J 4 bases, leaving 6 bases between the germline ends. The V gene's germline CDR1 is SEHNR and CDR2 FQNEAQ (reference sequence). CDR3 in amino acids: CASSLARPETQYF. The CDR3 DNA reads TGTGCCAGCAGCTTAGCTAGGCCAGAGACCCAGTACTTC.

The J gene is TRBJ2-7, the V gene TRBV3-1 (or the pseudogene TRBV3-2), with TRBD2 identical over 10 bases. Germline-derived CDR1 and CDR2 are LGHDT and YNNKEL (reference sequence). Trimming took 4 bases from V and 2 from J; bases not matched to a gene: 5. The CDR3 consists of 15 residues. CDR3 sequence: CASSPLAGGAYEQYF. The DNA for the CDR3 is TGTGCCAGCAGCCCCTTAGCGGGAGGAGCCTACGAGCAGTACTTC.

The chain recombines TRBV30 with TRBJ1-5; tentative D call: TRBD1 (5 bases). Trimming pared 2 bases from V and 1 base from J, leaving 6 bases between. CDR1 is GTSNPN, CDR2 SVGIG, per germline (reference sequence). The CDR3 runs to 13 residues. CDR3 residues: CAWSRGSNQPQHF. The CDR3 nucleotides are TGTGCCTGGAGTAGGGGAAGCAATCAGCCCCAGCATTTT. The full variable domain, its missing parts supplied by reference TRBV30 and TRBJ1-5, is SQTIHQWPATLVQPVGSPLSLECTVEGTSNPNLYWYRQAAGRGLQLLFYSVGIGQISSEVPQNLSASRPQDRQFILSSKKLLLSDSGFYLCAWSRGSNQPQHFGDGTRLSIL.

This chain connects TRBV9 to TRBJ2-2, with TRBD2 matching over 7 bases. The CDR3 covers 14 residues. Germline-derived CDR1 and CDR2 are SGDLS and YYNGEE. V lost 2 bases to trimming and J lost 7 bases; unmatched junction nucleotides: 5. CDR3: CASSVGGFSGELFF. DNA of the CDR3: TGTGCCAGCAGCGTCGGGGGGTTTAGCGGGGAGCTGTTTTTT. Drawing the rest from reference TRBV9 and TRBJ2-2, the complete variable domain is DSGVTQTPKHLITATGQRVTLRCSPRSGDLSVYWYQQSLDQGLQFLIQYYNGEERAKGNILERFSAQQFPDLHSELNLSSLELGDSALYFCASSVGGFSGELFFGEGSRLTVL.

This clone appeared once. The chain employs TRBV28 and TRBJ2-1; 12 nucleotides match TRBD2. Germline V lookup: CDR1 MDHEN, CDR2 SYDVKM. CDR3 length: 15 amino acids. Unmatched junction bases numbered 5, after V lost 4 bases and J lost 7 bases. Here the CDR3 DNA reads TGTGCCAGCAGTTCTTTGACTAGCGGGAGTAATGAGCAGTTCTTC. Protein product: CASSSLTSGSNEQFF. Together with reference TRBV28 and TRBJ2-1, the CDR3 gives the full variable domain: DVKVTQSSRYLVKRTGEKVFLECVQDMDHENMFWYRQDPGLGLRLIYFSYDVKMKEKGDIPEGYSVSREKKERFSLILESASTNQTSMYLCASSSLTSGSNEQFFGPGTRLTVL.

This clone was recorded only once. The chain couples TRBV19 to TRBJ2-4; D might be TRBD1 or TRBD2, each matching 5 bases. V lost 5 bases and J lost 6, with 11 bases in between. The germline gives CDR1 LNHDA, CDR2 SQIVND (reference sequence). CDR3 length: 13 residues. CDR3 sequence reads: CASSVGAGNIQYF. The DNA for the CDR3 is TGTGCCAGTAGTGTTGGGGCGGGAAACATTCAGTACTTC.

The gene calls are TRBV5-1 and TRBJ2-1, with a possible D match to TRBD2 (6 bases). Between the trimmed V and J ends, which lost 4 bases and 4 bases, there was a span of 12 bases. The CDR3 is 14 amino acids. Germline V CDR1 and CDR2: SGHRS, YFSETQ. CDR3 residues: CASSVGGGYNEQFF. As DNA, the CDR3 is TGCGCCAGCAGCGTAGGTGGAGGGTACAATGAGCAGTTCTTC.

The chain links TRBV4-1 to TRBJ2-7; TRBD1 matches at 7 bases. Trimming took 4 bases from V and 9 from J; bases not matched to a gene: 15. Germline CDR1 reads MGHRA; CDR2 reads YSYEKL. This CDR3 is built from 15 residues. CDR3 DNA: TGCGCCAGCAGCCCGTACGGGACAGAGCCTGTTTTGCAGTACTTC. It specifies CASSPYGTEPVLQYF.

This sequence joins TRBV15 and TRBJ2-7, with D possibly being TRBD2 (6 bases). The CDR3 loop spans 13 amino acids. Trimming took 1 base from V and 6 from J, leaving 10 bases between them. CDR1 LNHNV and CDR2 YYDKDF come from the germline V gene (reference sequence). The CDR3 protein is CATSRVREAEQYF. In DNA form, the CDR3 reads TGTGCCACCAGCAGAGTAAGGGAGGCCGAGCAGTACTTC.

This clone occurred a few times. The chain is built from TRBV11-2 and TRBJ2-1; D possibly corresponds to TRBD2 (6 bases). The CDR3 length is 12 residues. The V and J ends lost 0 bases and 12 bases respectively, with 9 bases between them. CDR1 is SGHAT and CDR2 is FQNNGV in the germline V gene. CDR3 residues: CASSLDLGGQFF. Here the CDR3 DNA reads TGTGCCAGCAGCTTAGATTTGGGAGGGCAGTTCTTC.

The chain couples TRBV5-1 to TRBJ2-5; tentative D call: TRBD2 (6 bases). Trimming took off 7 bases at V and 5 bases at J, with 18 bases between the two ends. The germline V gene has CDR1 SGHRS and CDR2 YFSETQ. The CDR3 totals 14 residues. CDR3 nucleotide sequence: TGCGCCAGCGCCCATAGCCGGGGGAAGGAGACCCAGTACTTC. Protein sequence: CASAHSRGKETQYF. Full variable domain (outside the CDR3, taken from reference TRBV5-1 and TRBJ2-5): KAGVTQTPRYLIKTRGQQVTLSCSPISGHRSVSWYQQTPGQGLQFLFEYFSETQRNKGNFPGRFSGRQFSNSRSEMNVSTLELGDSALYLCASAHSRGKETQYFGPGTRLLVL.

The chain is built from TRBV30 and TRBJ1-5, with D possibly being TRBD1 (6 bases). Germline CDR1 is GTSNPN and CDR2 is SVGIG (reference sequence). V was trimmed by 3 bases and J by 4 bases, leaving 25 bases between them. This CDR3 contains 18 residues. The CDR3 loop is CAWSVGHNLNPTNQPQHF. The CDR3 DNA reads as TGTGCCTGGAGCGTGGGACACAACTTAAATCCGACTAATCAGCCCCAGCATTTT.

The V gene is TRBV7-8, the J gene TRBJ1-4; 7 bases map to TRBD1. This CDR3 region has 15 residues. Per the germline V gene, CDR1 is SGHVS and CDR2 is FQNEAQ. The V segment lost 6 bases and the J segment 6 bases; nucleotides outside the gene matches: 10. The CDR3, as DNA: TGTGCCAGCAGTCAGAGGCCAGGGGGGGATGAAAAACTGTTTTTT. Translation: CASSQRPGGDEKLFF.

The V gene is TRBV28, the J gene TRBJ1-1; 7 bases line up with TRBD1. CDR1 is MDHEN and CDR2 is SYDVKM in the germline V gene. This CDR3 contains 15 residues. V lost 3 bases to trimming and J lost 4 bases; unmatched junction nucleotides: 8. This CDR3 reads CASSFRDSLGTEAFF. The CDR3 nucleotides read TGTGCCAGCAGTTTCAGGGACAGCCTGGGCACTGAAGCTTTCTTT. The entire variable domain, with the rest obtained from reference TRBV28 and TRBJ1-1, is as follows: DVKVTQSSRYLVKRTGEKVFLECVQDMDHENMFWYRQDPGLGLRLIYFSYDVKMKEKGDIPEGYSVSREKKERFSLILESASTNQTSMYLCASSFRDSLGTEAFFGQGTRLTVV.

CDR3 loop: CASSREVKGGLVYNEQFF. Here the CDR3 DNA reads TGTGCCAGCAGCCGGGAAGTCAAGGGGGGACTAGTATACAATGAGCAGTTCTTC. The chain combines TRBV4-2 with TRBJ2-1; 8 nucleotides agree with TRBD2. The junction had 15 bases not matched to a gene; V was cut back by 4 bases and J by 4 bases. The CDR3 sequence is 18 residues long. Germline-derived CDR1 and CDR2 are LGHNA and YNFKEQ.

J is TRBJ2-7 and V is TRBV27; 7 bases match TRBD2. This CDR3 is 11 amino acids long. The V gene end was trimmed by 4 bases and the J gene end by 7 bases; junction bases not matched to a gene: 1. Germline assignment: CDR1 MNHEY and CDR2 SMNVEV (reference sequence). CDR3 amino acids: CASSWGGEQYF. In nucleotides, the CDR3 is TGTGCCAGCAGTTGGGGGGGGGAGCAGTACTTC.

The chain is built from TRBV7-9 and TRBJ2-1; tentatively, D is TRBD1 (6 bases). Germline CDR1 reads SEHNR; CDR2 reads FQNEAQ (reference sequence). Trimming took off 4 bases at V and 13 bases at J, with 17 bases between the two ends. The CDR3 totals 13 residues. The CDR3 region is CASSSRTDSDQFF. CDR3 DNA: TGTGCCAGCAGCTCCCGGACAGACTCAGATCAGTTCTTC.

The rearrangement links TRBV6-2 or TRBV6-3 to TRBJ1-5; perhaps TRBD1 as D (5 bases). Per germline, CDR1 MNHEY and CDR2 SVGEGT. This CDR3 has 15 amino acids. V gave up 0 bases and J gave up 7 bases, with 13 bases separating them. The CDR3 here is CASSYSTGTWQPQHF. In DNA, the CDR3 is TGTGCCAGCAGTTACTCGACTGGGACTTGGCAGCCCCAGCATTTT.

This clone showed up just once. The rearrangement uses TRBV9 and TRBJ1-5, with D tentatively TRBD1 (5 bases). V lost 0 bases to trimming and J lost 4 bases, with 8 bases between them. This CDR3 has 14 amino acids. The germline CDR1 and CDR2 sequences are SGDLS and YYNGEE. CDR3 residues: CASSVDQGNQPQHF. The CDR3 DNA follows: TGTGCCAGCAGCGTAGATCAGGGAAATCAGCCCCAGCATTTT.

The chain carries TRBV5-4 and TRBJ2-1; D is perhaps TRBD1 (5 bases). This CDR3 has 14 amino acids. Germline loops: CDR1 SGHNT, CDR2 YYREEE (reference sequence). Trimming removed 4 bases at V and 7 bases at J, with 15 bases between. In DNA form, the CDR3 reads TGTGCCAGCAGCGTGAATCAGGGTTGGAATGAGCAGTTCTTC. Amino acids: CASSVNQGWNEQFF. Variable domain in full (rest from reference TRBV5-4 and TRBJ2-1): ETGVTQSPTHLIKTRGQQVTLRCSSQSGHNTVSWYQQALGQGPQFIFQYYREEENGRGNFPPRFSGLQFPNYSSELNVNALELDDSALYLCASSVNQGWNEQFFGPGTRLTVL.